A selection of T cell receptor beta chains follows, all from one sample in a study of T-cell memory formation after mild COVID-19. TCRdb used MiXCR to reprocess the 5' RACE reads, holding one entry per CDR3 protein. The table shows fewer than 450,000 distinct CDR3 sequences, with 21% occurring only once. Sequenced material: PBMCs or a T cell subset sorted from them (not recorded which). These TCRs come from an adult woman who had mild COVID-19 (a few samples of this study predate the infection). Cell type and time point are not known. The CDR3 runs from the conserved cysteine through the conserved F or W. The D gene is left open where the match is weak. Expanded clones are given a class, and other clones once, few, many or no size at all.

>NA|TRBJ1-1|few|TRBV7-3
TGTGCCAGCAGCCCTCGGGGGGGGATCGGCGGAACTGAAGCTTTCTTT
CASSPRGGIGGTEAFF
>NA|TRBJ2-2|few|TRBV7-9
TGTGCCAGAACCGGGCCATCGGGGACCGGGGAGCTGTTTTTT
CARTGPSGTGELFF
>TRBD1|TRBJ2-4|many|TRBV12-5
TGTGCTAGTGGTTTGACGCAGGGGGCGATTCAGTACTTC
CASGLTQGAIQYF
>NA|TRBJ1-5|few|TRBV7-8
TGTGCCAGCAACCCTTCAGGGGTCGGCAATCAGCCCCAGCATTTT
CASNPSGVGNQPQHF
>NA|TRBJ1-5|NA|TRBV7-9
TGTGCCAGCACCCCAGGGGTTTGGGGCAATCAGCCCCAGCATTTT
CASTPGVWGNQPQHF
>NA|TRBJ2-7|NA|TRBV3-1
TGTGCCAGAGACCGGGACTCCCCCGAGCAGTACTTC
CARDRDSPEQYF
>TRBD2|TRBJ2-1|NA|TRBV7-2
TGTGCCAGCAGCTTAACCAGCGGGAGGGTTGGGGAGCAGTTCTTC
CASSLTSGRVGEQFF
>TRBD1|TRBJ1-6|NA|TRBV10-3
TGTGCCGCGAGAGGGACAGCAAATTCACCCCTCCACTTT
CAARGTANSPLHF
>NA|TRBJ2-5|NA|TRBV6-5
TGTGCCAGCAGTTCCGTAGAAGAGACCCAGTACTTC
CASSSVEETQYF
>NA|TRBJ2-7|many|TRBV7-2
TGTGCCAGCAGCTTAGCGGGGGGCTCCTACGAGCAGTACTTC
CASSLAGGSYEQYF
>TRBD2|TRBJ2-2|many|TRBV30
TGTGCCTGGAGTAGGGGACTAGCGGTCACCGGGGAGCTGTTTTTT
CAWSRGLAVTGELFF
>NA|TRBJ2-1|many|TRBV7-3
TGTGCCAGCAGCTTGGGGACATGGGATGAGCAGTTCTTC
CASSLGTWDEQFF
>NA|TRBJ2-1|few|TRBV15
TGTGCCACTACCACCACCCTGGGACTCCATGAGCAGTTCTTC
CATTTTLGLHEQFF
>TRBD2|TRBJ2-1|NA|TRBV7-2
TGTGCCAGCAGCTTAGGGAGCGGGGGGGCTTTTGAGCAGTTCTTC
CASSLGSGGAFEQFF
>NA|TRBJ2-1|NA|TRBV12-3/TRBV12-4
TGTGCCAGCAGTTTCAGCGGGACAAACAATGAGCAGTTCTTC
CASSFSGTNNEQFF
>NA|TRBJ2-1|many|TRBV18
TGTGCCAGCTCACCCCGGTTGGGGAATGAGCAGTTCTTC
CASSPRLGNEQFF
>NA|TRBJ1-2|NA|TRBV11-2
TGTGCCAGCAGCTTAGAAGGGTCCGCTAACTATGGCTACACCTTC
CASSLEGSANYGYTF
>TRBD2|TRBJ2-7|NA|TRBV11-2
TGTGCCAGCAGCCCCTCGGGGGGTCAGCAGTACTTC
CASSPSGGQQYF
>TRBD2|TRBJ2-5|NA|TRBV28
TGTGCCAGCACCCGGACTAGCGGGAGGGCCGTCCAAGAGACCCAGTACTTC
CASTRTSGRAVQETQYF
>NA|TRBJ2-7|few|TRBV5-1
TGCGCCAGCAGCTTAGATGACCGAGGCGTCTACGAGCAGTACTTC
CASSLDDRGVYEQYF
>TRBD2|TRBJ2-7|NA|TRBV14
TGTGCCAGCAGCCAGGGAGGGCCTCGGGAGCAGTACTTC
CASSQGGPREQYF
>NA|TRBJ1-5|few|TRBV29-1
TGCAGCGTTCTTGCAGGGGGCAATCAGCCCCAGCATTTT
CSVLAGGNQPQHF
>NA|TRBJ2-7|NA|TRBV29-1
TGCAGCGTTATCAAGCCCGGTTCCTACGAGCAGTACTTC
CSVIKPGSYEQYF
>NA|TRBJ1-2|few|TRBV11-2
TGTGCCAGCAGCTCAGGACCCGGGGGTAGCTATGGCTACACCTTC
CASSSGPGGSYGYTF
>TRBD1|TRBJ2-7|NA|TRBV24-1
TGTGCCACGAGAGGACAGGGGGCGAAGGACGAGCAGTACTTC
CATRGQGAKDEQYF
>TRBD2|TRBJ2-5|NA|TRBV5-4
TGTGCCAGCAGCTTTAGCGGGGGAGATCAAGAGACCCAGTACTTC
CASSFSGGDQETQYF
>NA|TRBJ2-7|few|TRBV19
TGTGCCAGTAGTATGGGGCAGGGGACCTCCTACGAGCAGTACTTC
CASSMGQGTSYEQYF
>TRBD2|TRBJ2-3|NA|TRBV10-1
TGCGCCAGCAGAGTTAGCGGGGTGAAAGATACGCAGTATTTT
CASRVSGVKDTQYF
>TRBD2|TRBJ2-2|NA|TRBV6-2/TRBV6-3
TGTGCCAGCAGTTACTCGAGAGGCGCTCTAGCGGGGTCCCCCGGGGAGCTGTTTTTT
CASSYSRGALAGSPGELFF
>NA|TRBJ1-1|few|TRBV5-1
TGCGCCAGCACAGGCAGGGGACGGAACACTGAAGCTTTCTTT
CASTGRGRNTEAFF
>NA|TRBJ2-1|NA|TRBV20-1
TGCAGTGCTAGAGTCTCTTGGCGGGAAGTCTACAATGAGCAGTTCTTC
CSARVSWREVYNEQFF
>TRBD1|TRBJ2-5|NA|TRBV6-5
TGTGCCAGCAGTCCGCTCCGAGTCAGGGGGTACCAAGAGACCCAGTACTTC
CASSPLRVRGYQETQYF
>TRBD1|TRBJ1-1|NA|TRBV29-1
TGCAGCGACAGGGGCACTGAAGCTTTCTTT
CSDRGTEAFF
>TRBD2|TRBJ2-7|NA|TRBV11-2
TGTGCCAGCAGTTGGACCGGGACTAGTGGAGAGCAGTACTTC
CASSWTGTSGEQYF
>NA|TRBJ2-1|NA|TRBV6-6
TGTGCCACCTCCGGGGGAAGGGATAATGAGCAGTTCTTC
CATSGGRDNEQFF
>TRBD1|TRBJ1-3|few|TRBV5-1
TGCGCCAGCCGCCGGATGACCGGGACAGATCCTAACACCATATATTTT
CASRRMTGTDPNTIYF
>NA|TRBJ1-1|few|TRBV2
TGTGCCAGCACCACGTTAGAGAACACTGAAGCTTTCTTT
CASTTLENTEAFF